These T cell receptor beta chains were read from a single sample in a study of cytomegalovirus exposure and HLA in healthy donors. Libraries were prepared by immunoSEQ multiplex PCR; TCRdb keeps only in-frame clonotypes and omits some of them. Of over 150,000 clones listed, 84% are singletons. The sequenced sample consisted of PBMCs. Receptors were obtained from a man in his late teens or twenties in good health and CMV-seronegative. Each CDR3 is given with its conserved first and last residue. D genes are given only for firm matches. A clone size is listed for some rows: how often the clone was seen (once, few, many), or a class if it is expanded.

v_gene	abundance	j_gene	d_gene	CDR3nt	CDR3aa
TRBV30	.	TRBJ1-1	.	TGTGCCTGGAGTGTATTACAGGGCACTGAAGCTTTCTTT	CAWSVLQGTEAFF
TRBV30	.	TRBJ1-5	.	TGTGCCGCCTCCGACAGGTTCAATCAGCCCCAGCATTTT	CAASDRFNQPQHF
TRBV13	.	TRBJ2-1	TRBD1	TGTGCCAGCAGCAAACCGGGACAGGGAGTTGAGCAGTTCTTC	CASSKPGQGVEQFF
TRBV11-3	.	TRBJ2-7	TRBD2	TGTGCCAGCAGCTCCACCGGGACTAGCGGGTCCTACGAGCAGTACTTC	CASSSTGTSGSYEQYF
TRBV18	.	TRBJ2-1	TRBD1	TGTGCCAGCTCACCAGAGGGGGCGAATCCGCTTGACAATGAGCAGTTCTTC	CASSPEGANPLDNEQFF
TRBV19	.	TRBJ1-1	.	TGTGCCAGTAGCCGTCTGGGGGGGGACCCTGAAGCTTTCTTT	CASSRLGGDPEAFF
TRBV7-9	.	TRBJ1-2	TRBD1	TGTGCCAGCAGCCGGGACAGGGAACCTGATGGCTACACCTTC	CASSRDREPDGYTF
TRBV10-3	.	TRBJ2-3	.	TGTGCCATCTCGACAGGTTCGGACACAGATACGCAGTATTTT	CAISTGSDTDTQYF
TRBV4-2	.	TRBJ2-1	.	TGTGCCAGCAGCCAGGAGGGCCTGGGTGGGTCCTACAATGAGCAGTTCTTC	CASSQEGLGGSYNEQFF
TRBV20-1	.	TRBJ2-3	.	TGCAGTGCTAGTGGGCATACGCAGTATTTT	CSASGHTQYF
TRBV2	.	TRBJ1-1	TRBD1	TGTGCCACCAGGACAGGGGAGAACACTGAAGCTTTCTTT	CATRTGENTEAFF
TRBV7-9	.	TRBJ1-4	.	TGTGCCAGCAGCCCAGGAAGTGAAAAACTGTTTTTT	CASSPGSEKLFF
TRBV6-6	.	TRBJ2-3	.	TGTGCCAGCAGTTACTCCGGCGGTCGAAGCACAGATACGCAGTATTTT	CASSYSGGRSTDTQYF
TRBV28	.	TRBJ1-1	.	TGTGCCAGCTACGGGGCGGTACGACAGGTAAAAGCTTTCTTT	CASYGAVRQVKAFF
TRBV7-9	.	TRBJ1-1	TRBD1	TGTGCCAGCAGCTTAGGGGACAGGGCTGGGGGGTTGGCTTTCTTT	CASSLGDRAGGLAFF
TRBV30	.	TRBJ2-2	.	TGTGCCTGGATGCTACTCACCGGGGAGCTGTTTTTT	CAWMLLTGELFF
TRBV6-1	.	TRBJ1-1	.	TGTGCCAGCAGTGAAGCCAGGCTCAACACTGAAGCTTTCTTT	CASSEARLNTEAFF
TRBV18	.	TRBJ1-5	.	TGTGCCAGCTCACCCGAGAGAGATTCTAATCAGCCCCAGCATTTT	CASSPERDSNQPQHF
TRBV7-9	few	TRBJ1-6	.	TGTGCCAGCAGCTTATCGCCAGAAAATTCACCCCTCCACTTT	CASSLSPENSPLHF
TRBV7-8	once	TRBJ1-5	.	TGTGCCAGCAGCTTAGCGCGGGGGTTGGGGCAGCCCCAGCATTTT	CASSLARGLGQPQHF
TRBV27	.	TRBJ2-1	TRBD2	TGTGCCAGCAGTCCCGGGACTAGCGGATACAATGAGCAGTTCTTC	CASSPGTSGYNEQFF
TRBV5-1	.	TRBJ1-4	.	TGCGCCAGCAGTCCACAGGGCCCAACTAATGAAAAACTGTTTTTT	CASSPQGPTNEKLFF
TRBV6-4	.	TRBJ1-1	TRBD1	TGTGCCAGCAAATCCCAACCGGGACAGGGTACTGAAGCTTTCTTT	CASKSQPGQGTEAFF
TRBV28	.	TRBJ2-7	.	TGTGCCAGCAGCTTGAGCGGGTCACCCTATACCGACGAGCAGTACTTC	CASSLSGSPYTDEQYF
TRBV19	.	TRBJ2-3	TRBD2	TGTGCCAGTAGTAACTTAGCGGGAGATAGGGATACGCAGTATTTT	CASSNLAGDRDTQYF
TRBV11-3	.	TRBJ2-3	.	TGTGCCAGCAGCTTAGAGTTGGGAGTCCCCACAGATACGCAGTATTTT	CASSLELGVPTDTQYF
TRBV6-5	few	TRBJ1-5	.	TGTGCCAGCAGCAATGGAGCTCAGCCCCAGCATTTT	CASSNGAQPQHF
TRBV6-6	.	TRBJ2-7	TRBD2	TGTGCCAGCCGGGGGGAGGGGACCTACGAGCAGTACTTC	CASRGEGTYEQYF
TRBV4-2	.	TRBJ2-5	.	TGTGCCAGCAGCCAGGACCTAGCGACGGCGACCCAGTACTTC	CASSQDLATATQYF
TRBV27	.	TRBJ2-7	.	TGTGCCAGCAGCTACAGGGAAAGCTACGAGCAGTACTTC	CASSYRESYEQYF